Shown below are 21 T cell receptor beta chains from a single sample sequenced in a study of blood T cell repertoires in COVID-19. Sequencing used immunoSEQ multiplex PCR; TCRdb keeps in-frame clones, though not all of them. The table has some 250,000 clones, around 83% seen once. Sequencing input: peripheral blood. These TCRs come from a man under 40 who had recovered from COVID-19.

The rearrangement uses TRBV7-8 and TRBJ2-5; D uncertain. The ends were cut back, 5 bases at V and 9 bases at J, with 19 bases in the middle. Germline CDR1 reads SGHVS; CDR2 reads FQNEAQ. The CDR3 has 14 residues. CDR3 amino acids: CASSPVTRYRAQYF. Written as DNA, the CDR3 is TGTGCCAGCAGCCCGGTCACGAGGTATCGTGCCCAGTACTTC.

This clone was recorded a few times. The genes are TRBV4-1 and TRBJ1-5, with D perhaps matching TRBD1 (5 bases). V was trimmed by 0 bases and J by 5 bases, leaving 8 bases between them. CDR1 and CDR2 (germline): MGHRA, YSYEKL. The CDR3 totals 14 residues. In DNA, the CDR3 is TGCGCCAGCAGCCAAGAGCCGGGGGATCAGCCCCAGCATTTT. It encodes CASSQEPGDQPQHF.

The chain employs TRBV19 and TRBJ2-5; no reliable D call. Trimming left V 4 bases short and J 1 base short, with 16 bases between. This CDR3 is 16 amino acids long. In germline, CDR1 is LNHDA, CDR2 SQIVND (reference sequence). CDR3 DNA: TGTGCCAGTAGTAAGAACACGGTCACTACCCAAGAGACCCAGTACTTC. As protein: CASSKNTVTTQETQYF.

The chain employs TRBV11-2 and TRBJ1-1, with TRBD1 matching 7 bases. Germline assignment: CDR1 SGHAT and CDR2 FQNNGV. The CDR3 length is 14 residues. The J segment lost 1 base and the V segment lost 5 bases, leaving 4 bases of the junction unmatched. The CDR3 sequence is CASSRRTGNTEAFF. The CDR3 DNA reads as TGTGCCAGCAGCCGACGGACAGGGAACACTGAAGCTTTCTTT.

The CDR3 DNA follows: TGCGCCAGCAGCCGAACGGACCTGGGGCTGAACACCATATATTTT. It yields the protein CASSRTDLGLNTIYF. The chain carries TRBV4-1 and TRBJ1-3; D is perhaps TRBD1 (5 bases). Trimming removed 4 bases at V and 7 bases at J, with 17 bases between. Germline CDR1 MGHRA, CDR2 YSYEKL. The CDR3 sequence is 15 residues long.

The chain is built from TRBV14 and TRBJ2-5; no reliable D call. The CDR3 loop spans 13 amino acids. Germline assignment: CDR1 SGHDN and CDR2 FVKESK. Trimming took off 8 bases at V and 4 bases at J, with 14 bases between the two ends. CDR3 in DNA: TGTGCCAGCGCCTCTCCTAGTAGAGAGACCCAGTACTTC. It specifies CASASPSRETQYF.

The genes are TRBV7-9 and TRBJ2-2; 7 nucleotides align to TRBD1. Germline-derived CDR1 and CDR2 are SEHNR and FQNEAQ (reference sequence). This CDR3 is built from 15 residues. The J segment lost 4 bases and the V segment lost 3 bases, leaving 5 bases of the junction unmatched. As DNA, the CDR3 is TGTGCCAGCAGCTTGGGACAGTTCGGCACCGGGGAGCTGTTTTTT. Amino acids: CASSLGQFGTGELFF.

The chain recombines TRBV7-3 with TRBJ2-1, with D possibly being TRBD2 (6 bases). The germline CDR1 and CDR2 sequences are SGHTA and FQGTGA. This CDR3 region has 15 residues. V lost 4 bases to trimming and J lost 6 bases, with 16 bases between them. In DNA, the CDR3 is TGTGCCAGCAGCTCCCAGGGACTTCCCGGCAATGAGCAGTTCTTC. This gives the protein CASSSQGLPGNEQFF.

The V gene is TRBV3-1 (or the pseudogene TRBV3-2), the J gene TRBJ1-3, with D unclear. The ends were cut back, 0 bases at V and 4 bases at J, with 4 bases in the middle. The CDR3 covers 13 residues. Germline assignment: CDR1 LGHDT and CDR2 YNNKEL (reference sequence). This CDR3 reads CASSQDTGNTIYF. The CDR3 nucleotides are TGTGCCAGCAGCCAAGATACAGGAAACACCATATATTTT.

This chain uses TRBV5-4 with TRBJ1-2, with D possibly being TRBD1 (6 bases). The CDR3 has 13 residues. The V and J ends lost 4 bases and 2 bases respectively, with 9 bases between them. Germline CDR1 SGHNT, CDR2 YYREEE (reference sequence). DNA for the CDR3: TGTGCCAGCAGCGTGGACAGCAACTATGGCTACACCTTC. Translated: CASSVDSNYGYTF.

V and J are TRBV9 and TRBJ2-7; D possibly corresponds to TRBD2 (6 bases). CDR1 SGDLS and CDR2 YYNGEE come from the germline V gene. The CDR3 covers 14 residues. The V end lost 4 bases, the J end lost 2 bases, and 13 bases lay between the germline ends. The CDR3 here is CASSSGTFAYEQYF. In DNA, the CDR3 is TGTGCCAGCAGCTCTGGGACTTTTGCCTACGAGCAGTACTTC.

This clone was counted many times. The V call is TRBV29-1, the J call TRBJ2-7, with 7 nucleotides matching TRBD1. Trimming took 6 bases from V and 2 from J; bases not matched to a gene: 10. CDR1 and CDR2 from the germline V gene are SQVTM and ANQGSEA. This CDR3 is 14 amino acids long. CDR3 amino acids: CSVATGVNAYEQYF. CDR3 DNA: TGCAGCGTCGCCACAGGGGTGAACGCCTACGAGCAGTACTTC.

A few counts support this clone. The chain couples TRBV4-1 to TRBJ1-2; D gene ambiguous. The CDR3 covers 14 residues. Germline V gene lookup returns CDR1 MGHRA and CDR2 YSYEKL. Trimming pared 2 bases from V and 4 bases from J, leaving 11 bases between. Written as DNA, the CDR3 is TGCGCCAGCAGCCAATCCGTCAGCGCCTATGGCTACACCTTC. Translating it yields CASSQSVSAYGYTF.

DNA of the CDR3: TGTGCCAGTAGTATAGATCGGGGTTCGAACACTGAAGCTTTCTTT. Translation: CASSIDRGSNTEAFF. The chain combines TRBV19 with TRBJ1-1, with D uncertain. Trimming cost V 0 bases and J 1 base, with 9 bases left between them. CDR3 size: 15 residues. Per the germline V gene, CDR1 is LNHDA and CDR2 is SQIVND (reference sequence).

V usage is TRBV5-5 and J usage is TRBJ1-2; TRBD1 aligns across 8 bases. Trimming at V came to 2 bases and at J to 4 bases, leaving 4 bases not matched to a gene. Germline V CDR1 and CDR2: SGHKS, YYEKEE (reference sequence). The length of the CDR3 is 14 residues. CDR3 DNA sequence: TGTGCCAGCAGCTTCAGGGGGCATCTCTATGGCTACACCTTC. Amino acids: CASSFRGHLYGYTF.

Only one count was recorded for this clone. This chain joins TRBV9 and TRBJ2-3; 7 bases are shared with TRBD2. V lost 6 bases, J lost 5 bases, and 9 bases stayed unmatched. The V gene's germline CDR1 is SGDLS and CDR2 YYNGEE. CDR3 length equals 14 residues. The CDR3 spells CASTKRPGGDTQYF. The DNA for the CDR3 is TGTGCCAGCACCAAGCGGCCGGGAGGAGATACGCAGTATTTT.

The chain carries TRBV18 and TRBJ1-2; D call uncertain. Germline V gives CDR1 KGHSH, CDR2 LQKENI. V lost 1 base, J lost 7 bases, and 7 bases lay in between. The CDR3 has 12 amino acids. The CDR3 nucleotides read TGTGCCAGCTCACCACGGCTTGGTGGCTACACCTTC. This gives the protein CASSPRLGGYTF.

The chain recombines TRBV9 with TRBJ1-5, with a possible D match to TRBD1 (5 bases). The V and J ends lost 2 bases and 7 bases respectively, with 16 bases between them. CDR1 is SGDLS and CDR2 is YYNGEE in the germline V gene. The CDR3 has 15 amino acids. DNA of the CDR3: TGTGCCAGCAGCGTCGGGGCGGGGCAGGGACAGCCCCAGCATTTT. Its translation: CASSVGAGQGQPQHF.

This rearrangement joins TRBV29-1 to TRBJ2-5, with TRBD2 identical over 7 bases. Germline V CDR1 and CDR2: SQVTM, ANQGSEA. The CDR3 runs 14 residues. The V and J ends lost 5 bases and 4 bases, in that order; junction bases with no gene match: 10. The CDR3 spells CSVCPGRVPETQYF. DNA for the CDR3: TGCAGCGTTTGCCCGGGGAGGGTTCCAGAGACCCAGTACTTC.

The chain is built from TRBV5-1 and TRBJ1-4; D is ambiguous. CDR1 SGHRS and CDR2 YFSETQ come from the germline V gene. This CDR3 has 16 residues. Trimming shortened V by 4 bases and J by 6 bases, and 19 bases separated the two germline ends. The CDR3 sequence: CASSQDLGRDDEKLFF. CDR3 coding DNA: TGCGCCAGCAGCCAGGATTTGGGTAGAGATGATGAAAAACTGTTTTTT.

The chain uses TRBV24-1 and TRBJ2-5, with a weak D call TRBD1 (5 bases). Trimming took 2 bases from V and 0 from J, leaving 6 bases between them. This CDR3 region has 14 residues. CDR1 is KGHDR, CDR2 SFDVKD, per germline. Here the CDR3 reads CATSDSTDQETQYF. DNA for the CDR3: TGTGCCACCAGTGATTCGACAGACCAAGAGACCCAGTACTTC.